This TCR beta chain was retrieved from a study of early T cells in non-severe SARS-CoV-2 infection. Study background: Sequencing of bulk RNA from unsorted whole blood was done, without chain pairing. Study-level findings and limits: Matching with VDJdb favored anti-spike CD8 responses (missing private and CD4 specificities).

Remarks on this clonotype: The antigen remains unidentified.

Attachment of unique molecular identifiers to individual cDNA molecules was performed. TCRdb called the 5' RACE reads again in MiXCR, with one record for every CDR3 protein. The profile shows 60,000 to 75,000 distinct CDR3 sequences, around 12% of them singletons. Sequencing was carried out using whole blood. The sequence was collected from an adult who was a healthcare worker with PCR-confirmed SARS-CoV-2 infection or an uninfected control (not recorded which).

The CDR3 DNA reads as TGTGCCAGCAGCTCACCTGCCAGAGGAAGAAGCTCCTACGAGCAGTACTTC. Protein sequence: CASSSPARGRSSYEQYF. The J gene is TRBJ2-7, the V gene TRBV11-3; no firm D call. The germline CDR1 and CDR2 sequences are SGHNT and YENEEA. The CDR3 length is 17 residues. Trimming stripped 4 bases from V and 0 bases from J, with 19 bases between.